This entry describes one T cell receptor (beta chain). Its antigen is currently unknown. The V gene lost 9 bases and the J gene lost 0 bases, with 16 bases spanning the gap. CDR1 and CDR2 (germline): SGHNT, YYREEE (reference sequence). The CDR3 covers 15 residues. This sample is drawn from a study of T cell responses to AZD1222 COVID-19 vaccine. Study-wide background: It was second doses at about 4 or about 12 weeks that were pooled. General study points: Repertoires were obtained only post-peak T cell response. Along spike, vaccine-associated CD4 TCRs were found throughout, with dominance at 160-218 and 743-854.

The protocol was immunoSEQ multiplex PCR, while the TCRdb copy is restricted to in-frame clones and leaves out a portion. This sample has approximately 130,000 clones, with 92% found just once. J is TRBJ2-4 and V is TRBV5-4; D not resolved. The clonotype comes from an adult in good health. The source material was peripheral blood, sampled on day 0 of AZD1222 vaccination. CDR3 nucleotide sequence: TGTGCCACCAGTCGAGCAGAGGTAGCCAAAAACATTCAGTACTTC. Its translation: CATSRAEVAKNIQYF.